The rows below give T cell receptor beta chains drawn from one sample of a study of shared clonotypes between healthy human individuals. Clones were read by immunoSEQ multiplex PCR, and TCRdb kept only the in-frame ones, dropping some. The table includes some 1.5 million clones, approximately 98% detected once. Material for sequencing was naive CD4+ T cells sorted from blood. The source is a man aged 25-45 years in good health. Each CDR3 is given with its conserved first and last residue. Fields, in order: V gene, J gene, D gene, clone size, CDR3 protein, CDR3 DNA. D genes are given only for firm matches. The listing skips clone size in some rows; elsewhere it reads once, few, many or a size class.

TRBV15,TRBJ2-1,TRBD2,-,CATSSNSGSYNEQFF,TGTGCCACCAGCTCAAATAGCGGGTCCTACAATGAGCAGTTCTTC
TRBV11-2,TRBJ2-7,TRBD2,-,CASSLGLGGFYEQYF,TGTGCCAGCAGCCTAGGACTAGGAGGGTTCTACGAGCAGTACTTC
TRBV9,TRBJ1-3,-,once,CASSVPTGTPGNTIYF,TGTGCCAGCAGCGTACCCACAGGGACCCCTGGAAACACCATATATTTT
TRBV28,TRBJ2-1,-,-,CASSQEAGHEQFF,TGTGCCAGCAGCCAAGAGGCGGGTCATGAGCAGTTCTTC
TRBV14,TRBJ2-7,-,-,CASSQVRGGEQYF,TGTGCCAGCAGCCAAGTCCGGGGCGGGGAGCAGTACTTC
TRBV10-1,TRBJ2-7,TRBD2,-,CASSQPVRLAGPVVYEQYF,TGCGCCAGCAGTCAACCCGTCCGACTAGCGGGACCGGTGGTTTACGAGCAGTACTTC
TRBV10-2,TRBJ2-7,-,-,CASTHRTDGQYF,TGCGCCAGCACCCACAGGACCGACGGGCAGTACTTC
TRBV5-4,TRBJ2-2,-,-,CASSLAGSGPNSGELFF,TGTGCCAGCAGCTTGGCGGGGAGCGGACCGAACTCCGGGGAGCTGTTTTTT
TRBV28,TRBJ1-5,-,-,CASSLLQDAIYSNQPQHF,TGTGCCAGCAGTTTATTACAGGACGCGATCTATAGCAATCAGCCCCAGCATTTT
TRBV30,TRBJ2-3,-,-,CAWSVVGTDTQYF,TGTGCCTGGAGTGTAGTCGGTACAGATACGCAGTATTTT
TRBV5-1,TRBJ1-5,-,-,CASSLGAHQPQHF,TGCGCCAGCAGCTTGGGAGCTCATCAGCCCCAGCATTTT
TRBV28,TRBJ2-1,TRBD2,-,CASSRGLAGGRNEQFF,TGTGCCAGCAGTAGGGGACTAGCGGGAGGGCGCAATGAGCAGTTCTTC
TRBV18,TRBJ2-3,-,-,CASSPDRLLSTDTQYF,TGTGCCAGCTCCCCCGATCGCCTCTTATCCACAGATACGCAGTATTTT
TRBV4-2,TRBJ1-2,-,-,CASSQRGGRAVDGYTF,TGTGCCAGCAGCCAAAGAGGAGGGCGCGCGGTCGATGGCTACACCTTC
TRBV5-1,TRBJ2-5,-,-,CASSDVETQYF,TGCGCCAGCAGCGATGTAGAGACCCAGTACTTC
TRBV28,TRBJ1-4,-,-,CASSRTGARDEKLFF,TGTGCCAGCAGTCGGACGGGGGCGAGGGACGAAAAACTGTTTTTT
TRBV19,TRBJ2-5,-,-,CASSIGLLQETQYF,TGTGCCAGTAGTATCGGGCTACTCCAAGAGACCCAGTACTTC
TRBV6-5,TRBJ1-2,-,-,CASRGVYGYTF,TGTGCCAGCAGGGGAGTTTATGGCTACACCTTC
TRBV12-5,TRBJ1-1,-,-,CASGLDWGVPNTEAFF,TGTGCTAGTGGTTTGGACTGGGGAGTCCCGAACACTGAAGCTTTCTTT
TRBV5-6,TRBJ2-1,-,once,CASELWNEQFF,TGTGCCAGCGAGCTGTGGAATGAGCAGTTCTTC
TRBV6-6,TRBJ2-7,TRBD1,-,CASSYPQGGEQYF,TGTGCCAGCAGTTACCCACAGGGGGGCGAGCAGTACTTC
TRBV6-5,TRBJ2-5,-,-,CASSYAETQYF,TGTGCCAGCAGTTACGCTGAGACCCAGTACTTC
TRBV9,TRBJ2-7,-,-,CASSVGIGKPSYEQYF,TGTGCCAGCAGCGTAGGTATCGGGAAACCTTCCTACGAGCAGTACTTC
TRBV6-1,TRBJ2-7,TRBD1,-,CASRNGQGEDEQYF,TGTGCCAGCAGAAATGGACAGGGGGAGGACGAGCAGTACTTC
TRBV6-5,TRBJ2-7,TRBD2,-,CASSTGTSYEQYF,TGTGCCAGCAGTACTGGGACTAGCTACGAGCAGTACTTC
TRBV11-2,TRBJ2-3,TRBD2,-,CASSLPRLSGRRGDTQYF,TGTGCCAGCAGCCTCCCTCGCCTGAGCGGGAGAAGGGGAGATACGCAGTATTTT
TRBV28,TRBJ1-5,-,-,CASRGTDYQPQHF,TGTGCCAGCAGAGGGACCGATTATCAGCCCCAGCATTTT
TRBV11-3,TRBJ2-7,-,-,CASSPNRGGEQYF,TGTGCCAGCAGCCCCAATAGGGGCGGGGAGCAGTACTTC
TRBV4-3,TRBJ2-7,TRBD1,-,CASSQARTGSFNEQYF,TGCGCCAGCAGCCAAGCGAGGACAGGGAGTTTCAACGAGCAGTACTTC
TRBV2,TRBJ2-3,-,-,CASSEDFGDTQYF,TGTGCCAGCAGTGAAGATTTTGGGGATACGCAGTATTTT
TRBV27,TRBJ2-7,-,-,CASSWGGRAYEQYF,TGTGCCAGCAGTTGGGGGGGGCGGGCCTACGAGCAGTACTTC
TRBV15,TRBJ2-7,TRBD2,-,CATSRPSGSLAEQYF,TGTGCCACCAGCAGACCTAGCGGGAGTCTTGCCGAGCAGTACTTC
TRBV27,TRBJ1-2,-,-,CASRRTSNYGYTF,TGTGCCAGCAGACGTACCTCAAACTATGGCTACACCTTC
TRBV7-8,TRBJ1-2,TRBD1,-,CASSDRGAPDYGYTF,TGTGCCAGCAGCGACAGGGGCGCTCCCGACTATGGCTACACCTTC